This T cell receptor beta chain was recovered during a study of CD8 T cells in ankylosing spondylitis. Study results and caveats: Ankylosing spondylitis blood appeared to be characterized by a TCR beta motif of fewer than ten highly homologous variants.

A remark on this clonotype: Its antigen is undetermined.

TCRdb itself ran the 5' RACE reads through MiXCR, one entry per CDR3 protein. The sample includes 750,000 to 850,000 distinct CDR3 sequences, approximately 12% of them seen just once. Between the trimmed V and J ends, which lost 8 bases and 4 bases, there was a span of 17 bases. CDR1 and CDR2 from the germline V gene are MNHEY and SVGAGI. The CDR3 is 14 residues long. This chain links TRBV6-5 with TRBJ1-2; possible D gene TRBD1, 5 bases. This sequence was found in a male donor with ankylosing spondylitis. The specimen sequenced was blood, either unsorted or a sorted T cell fraction (not recorded which). The CDR3 region has the DNA TGTGCCAGCGGCTTACGGGGGATCGTCTATGGCTACACCTTC. This translates into CASGLRGIVYGYTF.